The 9 T cell receptor beta chains below were found in one sample sequenced in a study of shared clonotypes between healthy human individuals (dated by TCRdb to 2020 to 2022). Library construction relied on the immunoSEQ multiplex PCR assay. TCRdb holds this immuneACCESS table with in-frame rearrangements only. Some clones are missing; in checked studies, unresolved V genes explain under half, and the rest has no known cause. The sample yields roughly 2.5 million clones; approximately 94% were counted once. 0.14% of the sample is held by the ten biggest clonotypes. Sequenced material: naive CD4+ T cells sorted from blood. This specimen's cell subset or site label, per the study, means: CD45RA+ positively selected. The source of these receptors is a man aged 18 to 35 in good health.

The V and J genes are TRBV30 and TRBJ1-2, with 7 bases that match TRBD1. With V trimmed by 5 bases and J by 5 bases, 11 bases remained unmatched. The length of the CDR3 is 14 residues. Germline V gene data show CDR1 as GTSNPN and CDR2 as SVGIG (reference sequence). CDR3 residues: CAWADRVFRYGYTF. The CDR3 nucleotides are TGTGCCTGGGCCGACAGGGTGTTTCGTTATGGCTACACCTTC.

The chain has TRBV11-2 and TRBJ2-7, with unresolved D. The CDR3 runs to 11 residues. The ends were cut back, 1 base at V and 10 bases at J, with 8 bases in the middle. Germline V CDR1 and CDR2: SGHAT, FQNNGV. CDR3 sequence reads: CASSLGAAQYF. The CDR3 bases are TGTGCCAGCAGCTTAGGTGCGGCACAGTACTTC.

The sample holds one count of this clone. The V call is TRBV6-1, the J call TRBJ2-3; 10 nucleotides line up with TRBD1. CDR1 MNHNS and CDR2 SASEGT come from the germline V gene. Trimming took 5 bases from V and 10 from J; bases not matched to a gene: 3. This CDR3 region has 12 residues. This chain's CDR3 is CASSSTGGAQYF. The CDR3 DNA reads TGTGCCAGCAGTTCGACAGGGGGCGCGCAGTATTTT.

Comments on this clone: The sample has other DNA sequences that encode this CDR3 too. The chain combines TRBV10-3 with TRBJ1-6; the match to TRBD1 covers 9 bases. V shed 2 bases and J 7 bases; nucleotides not matched to a gene: 0. The CDR3 has 14 amino acids. CDR1 is ENHRY and CDR2 is SYGVKD in the germline V gene. The CDR3 sequence: CAISEGQGNSPLHF. The CDR3 coding sequence is TGTGCCATCAGTGAGGGACAGGGGAATTCACCCCTCCACTTT.

V usage is TRBV27 and J usage is TRBJ1-2; maybe TRBD1 (5 bases). The CDR3 length is 16 residues. Germline loops: CDR1 MNHEY, CDR2 SMNVEV (reference sequence). V dropped 5 bases and J dropped 4 bases, with 20 bases sitting between them. CDR3 amino acids: CASSPGAGQSLYGYTF. For the CDR3, the DNA is TGTGCCAGCAGTCCCGGGGCAGGACAATCTCTCTATGGCTACACCTTC.

The V call is TRBV7-2, the J call TRBJ2-1, with TRBD1 matching over 7 bases. The CDR3 is 15 residues long. V dropped 7 bases and J dropped 0; count of bases not matched to a gene: 6. CDR1 SGHTA and CDR2 FQGNSA come from the germline V gene. The chain's CDR3 is CASIKQGFSYNEQFF. DNA for the CDR3: TGTGCCAGCATCAAACAGGGGTTCTCCTACAATGAGCAGTTCTTC.

The chain joins TRBV2 to TRBJ1-5; perhaps TRBD1 as D (5 bases). V was clipped by 11 bases and J by 4 bases, with 18 bases between them. The CDR3 has 14 residues. Germline V CDR1 and CDR2: SNHLY, FYNNEI. The DNA of the CDR3 is TGTGCCTCAAAAATAGGGGTTTCGAATCAGCCCCAGCATTTT. Protein sequence: CASKIGVSNQPQHF.

This clone was observed a single time. The chain employs TRBV7-9 and TRBJ2-1; the match to TRBD2 covers 8 bases. The V gene end was trimmed by 5 bases and the J gene end by 9 bases; junction bases not matched to a gene: 9. Germline CDR1 reads SEHNR; CDR2 reads FQNEAQ (reference sequence). The CDR3 is 14 amino acids. CDR3 in DNA: TGTGCCAGCAGCCTCGGGACTAGTTTCGGTGAGCAGTTCTTC. Amino acids: CASSLGTSFGEQFF. Variable domain in full (rest from reference TRBV7-9 and TRBJ2-1): DTGVSQNPRHKITKRGQNVTFRCDPISEHNRLYWYRQTLGQGPEFLTYFQNEAQLEKSRLLSDRFSAERPKGSFSTLEIQRTEQGDSAMYLCASSLGTSFGEQFFGPGTRLTVL.

This clone was detected only a few times. The rearrangement uses TRBV28 and TRBJ1-5, with D unclear. CDR3 size: 12 residues. The germline V and J ends were trimmed by 4 bases and 7 bases, with 8 bases remaining between them. Germline assignment: CDR1 MDHEN and CDR2 SYDVKM. CDR3 sequence: CASSSPVQPQHF. The CDR3 region has the DNA TGTGCCAGCAGTTCACCGGTCCAGCCCCAGCATTTT. The full variable domain, rest sourced from reference TRBV28 and TRBJ1-5, is DVKVTQSSRYLVKRTGEKVFLECVQDMDHENMFWYRQDPGLGLRLIYFSYDVKMKEKGDIPEGYSVSREKKERFSLILESASTNQTSMYLCASSSPVQPQHFGDGTRLSIL.